This TCR beta chain was sequenced during a study of metastatic and nonmetastatic thyroid tumors. Study conclusions and caveats: In blood and tumor, TCR beta diversity was reportedly significantly higher in malignant thyroid tumors than in benign nodules.

Ahead of thyroid surgery, no patient had received treatment of any kind. With MiXCR, TCRdb reprocessed the PCR reads. Of some 31,000 clones in the sample, over 15% are singletons; the top ten hold over 6%. This clone was seen many times. As yet, its antigen is unknown. V trimming: 4 bases; J trimming: 5 bases; junction bases outside the gene matches: 7. The CDR3 is 16 residues long. The germline V gene has CDR1 SGHRS and CDR2 YFSETQ. The rearrangement joins TRBV5-1 to TRBJ2-2; the match to TRBD1 covers 11 bases. The receptor was derived from a female donor with papillary thyroid cancer or a benign thyroid nodule (not recorded which). Some clones in this sample may be carry-over from other donors' samples. The source material was blood. The CDR3 nucleotides read TGCGCCAGCAGCACGGGGACAGGGGGATTAACCGGGGAGCTGTTTTTT. It specifies CASSTGTGGLTGELFF. Variable domain in full (rest from reference TRBV5-1 and TRBJ2-2): KAGVTQTPRYLIKTRGQQVTLSCSPISGHRSVSWYQQTPGQGLQFLFEYFSETQRNKGNFPGRFSGRQFSNSRSEMNVSTLELGDSALYLCASSTGTGGLTGELFFGEGSRLTVL.